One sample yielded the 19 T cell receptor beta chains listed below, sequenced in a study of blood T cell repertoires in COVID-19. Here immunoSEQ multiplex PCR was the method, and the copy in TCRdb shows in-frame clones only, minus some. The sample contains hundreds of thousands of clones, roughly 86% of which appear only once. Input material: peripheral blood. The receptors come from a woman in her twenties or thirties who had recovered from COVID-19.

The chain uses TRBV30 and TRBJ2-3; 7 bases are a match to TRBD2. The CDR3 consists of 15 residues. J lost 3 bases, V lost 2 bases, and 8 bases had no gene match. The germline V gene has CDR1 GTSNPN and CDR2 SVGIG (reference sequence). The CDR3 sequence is CAWSPGGLMTDTQYF. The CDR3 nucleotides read TGTGCCTGGAGTCCCGGGGGGTTGATGACAGATACGCAGTATTTT. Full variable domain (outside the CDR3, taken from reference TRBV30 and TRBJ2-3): SQTIHQWPATLVQPVGSPLSLECTVEGTSNPNLYWYRQAAGRGLQLLFYSVGIGQISSEVPQNLSASRPQDRQFILSSKKLLLSDSGFYLCAWSPGGLMTDTQYFGPGTRLTVL.

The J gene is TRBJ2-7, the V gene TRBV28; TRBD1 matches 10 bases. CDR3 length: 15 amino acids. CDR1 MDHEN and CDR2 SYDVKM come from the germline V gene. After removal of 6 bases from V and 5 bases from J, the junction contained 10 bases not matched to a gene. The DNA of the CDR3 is TGTGCCAGCAGCCCAGGGACAGGGGTGGCCCACGAGCAGTACTTC. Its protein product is CASSPGTGVAHEQYF. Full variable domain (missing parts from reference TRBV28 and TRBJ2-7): DVKVTQSSRYLVKRTGEKVFLECVQDMDHENMFWYRQDPGLGLRLIYFSYDVKMKEKGDIPEGYSVSREKKERFSLILESASTNQTSMYLCASSPGTGVAHEQYFGPGTRLTVT.

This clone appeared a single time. The CDR3 loop reads CASSPLDRSQPQHF. The CDR3 nucleotides read TGTGCCAGTAGCCCCCTCGACAGAAGTCAGCCCCAGCATTTT. This chain joins TRBV19 and TRBJ1-5, with D possibly TRBD1 on 5 matching bases. V gave up 6 bases and J gave up 6 bases, with 15 bases separating them. CDR3 size: 14 residues. Germline V gives CDR1 LNHDA, CDR2 SQIVND (reference sequence).

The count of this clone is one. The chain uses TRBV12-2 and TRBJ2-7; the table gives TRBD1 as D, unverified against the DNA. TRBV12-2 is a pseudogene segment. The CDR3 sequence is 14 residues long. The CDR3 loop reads CASRYRTPSYEQYF. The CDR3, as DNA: TGTGCAAGTCGTTATAGGACACCCTCCTACGAGCAGTACTTC.

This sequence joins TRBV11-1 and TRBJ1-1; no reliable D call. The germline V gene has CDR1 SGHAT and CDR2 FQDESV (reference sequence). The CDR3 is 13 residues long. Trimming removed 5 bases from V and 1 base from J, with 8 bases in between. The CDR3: CASSPFSNTEAFF. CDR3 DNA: TGTGCCAGCAGCCCCTTTTCGAACACTGAAGCTTTCTTT.

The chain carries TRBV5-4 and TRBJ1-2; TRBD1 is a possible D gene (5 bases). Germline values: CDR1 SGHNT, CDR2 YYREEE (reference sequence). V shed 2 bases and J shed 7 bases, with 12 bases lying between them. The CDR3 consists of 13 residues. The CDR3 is CASSFPGGLGYTF. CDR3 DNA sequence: TGTGCCAGCAGCTTCCCCGGGGGTCTTGGCTACACCTTC.

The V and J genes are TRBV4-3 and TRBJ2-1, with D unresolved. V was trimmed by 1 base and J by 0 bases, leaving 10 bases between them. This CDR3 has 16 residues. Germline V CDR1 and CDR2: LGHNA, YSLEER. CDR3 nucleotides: TGCGCCAGCAGCCAAGTCTGGTCTAGCTCCTACAATGAGCAGTTCTTC. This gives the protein CASSQVWSSSYNEQFF.

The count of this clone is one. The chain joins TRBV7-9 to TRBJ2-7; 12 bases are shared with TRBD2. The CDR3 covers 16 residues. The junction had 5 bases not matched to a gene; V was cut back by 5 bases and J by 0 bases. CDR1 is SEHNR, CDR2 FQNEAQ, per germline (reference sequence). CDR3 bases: TGTGCCAGCAGCCCCTGGACTAGCGGGACCTCCTACGAGCAGTACTTC. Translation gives CASSPWTSGTSYEQYF. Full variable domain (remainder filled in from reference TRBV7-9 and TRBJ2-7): DTGVSQNPRHKITKRGQNVTFRCDPISEHNRLYWYRQTLGQGPEFLTYFQNEAQLEKSRLLSDRFSAERPKGSFSTLEIQRTEQGDSAMYLCASSPWTSGTSYEQYFGPGTRLTVT.

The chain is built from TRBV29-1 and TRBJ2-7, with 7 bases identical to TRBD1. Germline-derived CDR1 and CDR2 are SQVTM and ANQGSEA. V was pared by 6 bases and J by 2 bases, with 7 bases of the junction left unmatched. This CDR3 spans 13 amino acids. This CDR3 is CSVTWQGAYEQYF. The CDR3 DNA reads TGCAGCGTGACGTGGCAGGGGGCCTACGAGCAGTACTTC.

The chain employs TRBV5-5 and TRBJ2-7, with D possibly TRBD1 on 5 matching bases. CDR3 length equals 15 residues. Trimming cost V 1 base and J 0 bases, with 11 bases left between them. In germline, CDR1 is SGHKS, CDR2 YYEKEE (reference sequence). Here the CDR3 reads CASSLSAGHSYEQYF. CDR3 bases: TGTGCCAGCAGCTTGTCTGCAGGACACTCCTACGAGCAGTACTTC. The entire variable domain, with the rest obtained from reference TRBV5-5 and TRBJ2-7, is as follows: DAGVTQSPTHLIKTRGQQVTLRCSPISGHKSVSWYQQVLGQGPQFIFQYYEKEERGRGNFPDRFSARQFPNYSSELNVNALLLGDSALYLCASSLSAGHSYEQYFGPGTRLTVT.

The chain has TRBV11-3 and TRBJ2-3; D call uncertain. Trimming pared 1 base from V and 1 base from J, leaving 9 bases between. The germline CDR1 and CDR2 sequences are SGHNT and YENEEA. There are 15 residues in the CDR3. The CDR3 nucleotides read TGTGCCAGCAGCTTAGGGGCTAAGGGCACAGATACGCAGTATTTT. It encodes CASSLGAKGTDTQYF.

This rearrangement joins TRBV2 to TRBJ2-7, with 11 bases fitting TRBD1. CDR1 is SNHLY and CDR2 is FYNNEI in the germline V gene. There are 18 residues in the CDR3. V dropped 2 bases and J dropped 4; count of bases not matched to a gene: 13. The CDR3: CASSETRLSGQGGYEQYF. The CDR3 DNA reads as TGTGCCAGCAGTGAAACTCGATTATCGGGACAGGGGGGATACGAGCAGTACTTC.

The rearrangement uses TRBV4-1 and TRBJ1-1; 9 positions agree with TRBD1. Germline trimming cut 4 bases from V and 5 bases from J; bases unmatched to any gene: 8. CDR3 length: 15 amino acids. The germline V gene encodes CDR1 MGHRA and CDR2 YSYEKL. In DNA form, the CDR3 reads TGCGCCAGCAGCCTTTTCGTAGGGACAGGGACTGAAGCTTTCTTT. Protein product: CASSLFVGTGTEAFF.

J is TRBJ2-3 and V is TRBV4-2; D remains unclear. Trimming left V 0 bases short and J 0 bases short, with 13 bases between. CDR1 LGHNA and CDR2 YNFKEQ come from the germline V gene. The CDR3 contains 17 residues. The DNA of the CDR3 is TGTGCCAGCAGCCAAGATCTTTCGTACAGCAGCACAGATACGCAGTATTTT. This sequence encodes CASSQDLSYSSTDTQYF.

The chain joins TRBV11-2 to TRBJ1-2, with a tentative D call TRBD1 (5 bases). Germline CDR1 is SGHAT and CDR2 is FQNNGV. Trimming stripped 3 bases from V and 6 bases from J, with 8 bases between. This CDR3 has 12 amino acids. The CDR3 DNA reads TGTGCCAGCAGCTTGGGGGGGGATGGCTACACCTTC. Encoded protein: CASSLGGDGYTF.

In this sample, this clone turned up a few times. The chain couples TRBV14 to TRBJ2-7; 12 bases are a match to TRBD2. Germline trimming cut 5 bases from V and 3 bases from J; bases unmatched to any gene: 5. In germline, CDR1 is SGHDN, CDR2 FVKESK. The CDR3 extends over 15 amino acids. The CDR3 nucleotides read TGTGCCAGCAGCGCACTAGCGGGAGGTATCTACGAGCAGTACTTC. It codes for CASSALAGGIYEQYF. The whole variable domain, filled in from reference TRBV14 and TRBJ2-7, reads EAGVTQFPSHSVIEKGQTVTLRCDPISGHDNLYWYRRVMGKEIKFLLHFVKESKQDESGMPNNRFLAERTGGTYSTLKVQPAELEDSGVYFCASSALAGGIYEQYFGPGTRLTVT.

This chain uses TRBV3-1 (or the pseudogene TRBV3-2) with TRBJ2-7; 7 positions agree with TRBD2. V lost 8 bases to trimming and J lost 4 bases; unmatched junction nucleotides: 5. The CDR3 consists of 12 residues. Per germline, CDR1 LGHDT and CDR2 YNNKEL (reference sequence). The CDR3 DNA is TGTGCCAGCGGCGGGGGAGCTTACGAGCAGTACTTC. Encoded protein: CASGGGAYEQYF.

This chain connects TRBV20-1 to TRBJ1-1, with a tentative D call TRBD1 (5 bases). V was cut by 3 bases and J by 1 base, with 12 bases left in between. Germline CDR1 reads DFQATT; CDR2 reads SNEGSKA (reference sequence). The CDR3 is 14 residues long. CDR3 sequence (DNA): TGCAGTGCTAGTAAGGCCGGGGGGAACACTGAAGCTTTCTTT. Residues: CSASKAGGNTEAFF.

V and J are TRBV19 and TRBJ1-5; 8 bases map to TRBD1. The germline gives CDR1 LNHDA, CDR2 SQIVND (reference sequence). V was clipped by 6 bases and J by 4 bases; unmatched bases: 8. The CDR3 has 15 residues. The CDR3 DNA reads TGTGCCAGTAGCCTCGGACAGGGAGGAAATCAGCCCCAGCATTTT. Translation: CASSLGQGGNQPQHF.